This TCR beta chain was found in a study of T-cell reconstitution after alpha-beta-depleted transplantation in children. Whole-study results and caveats: At day 60, the high TCRbeta diversity found in some patients originated from recipient T cells and thymic progenitors that had survived. Reports say that about two months after transplant, the alpha-beta T cells came out of several hundred graft clones that had expanded.

Note on this clonotype: What it binds is unknown.

The CDR3 spans 15 residues. Germline CDR1 reads KGHSH; CDR2 reads LQKENI. V was trimmed by 3 bases and J by 5 bases, leaving 13 bases between them. Unique molecular identifiers tagged the TCRbeta library. MiXCR, run by TCRdb on the PCR reads, gives a single entry per CDR3 protein. This sample yields more than 200,000 distinct CDR3 sequences, of which 24% are seen a single time; about 5% belongs to the top ten. The chain joins TRBV18 to TRBJ2-2; D tentatively reads TRBD1 or TRBD2 (5 bases each). Specimen: PBMCs, mostly from graft donor cells, collected 360 days after TCRalphabeta/CD19-depleted stem cell transplant. This TCR was sampled from a female patient aged 2-9 years who had a stem cell transplant for congenital amegakaryocytic thrombocytopenia, so the T cells may come from the graft donor. The CDR3 DNA reads as TGTGCCAGCTCACCTCGAGGGCCAGGGACCGGGGAGCTGTTTTTT. This encodes CASSPRGPGTGELFF.